The present TCR beta chain was sequenced within a study of cytomegalovirus exposure and HLA in healthy donors. The repertoire was sequenced with immunoSEQ multiplex PCR; TCRdb's copy has only in-frame clones and lacks some. The sample lists about 330,000 clones; approximately 86% were seen once. There are 16 residues in the CDR3. CDR1 is SGHRS, CDR2 YFSETQ, per germline. Trimming cost V 0 bases and J 1 base; bases outside gene matches: 5. The sample was PBMCs. The chain recombines TRBV5-1 with TRBJ2-3, with 7 nucleotides matching TRBD2. The sequence was collected from a woman in her thirties in good health and CMV-seropositive. The CDR3 DNA reads TGCGCCAGCAGCTTGGCTGGAGCGGGGCGCACAGATACGCAGTATTTT. This translates into CASSLAGAGRTDTQYF. The whole variable domain, remainder taken from reference TRBV5-1 and TRBJ2-3, is KAGVTQTPRYLIKTRGQQVTLSCSPISGHRSVSWYQQTPGQGLQFLFEYFSETQRNKGNFPGRFSGRQFSNSRSEMNVSTLELGDSALYLCASSLAGAGRTDTQYFGPGTRLTVL.